Each of the 3 T cell receptor beta chains below was sequenced from the same sample in a study of blood T cell repertoires in COVID-19. Clones were sequenced by immunoSEQ multiplex PCR, and TCRdb holds only the in-frame ones, with some missing. The repertoire consists of some 350,000 clones, with 87% occurring once and the leading ten covering just under 6.5%. The source material was peripheral blood. The receptor set was obtained from a woman in her 50s with COVID-19, enrolled during active disease.

V gene TRBV18 combines with J gene TRBJ1-1, with D tentatively TRBD1 (5 bases). Looked up from germline, CDR1 is KGHSH and CDR2 is LQKENI. V was pared by 4 bases and J by 3 bases, with 12 bases between. This CDR3 region has 14 residues. CDR3 loop: CASSLSSGDTEAFF. In DNA form, the CDR3 reads TGTGCCAGCTCACTAAGTTCGGGGGACACTGAAGCTTTCTTT.

J is TRBJ2-1 and V is TRBV20-1; tentative D call: TRBD2 (5 bases). Trimming pared 2 bases from V and 14 bases from J, leaving 10 bases between. The germline gives CDR1 DFQATT, CDR2 SNEGSKA (reference sequence). The CDR3 totals 10 residues. In nucleotides, the CDR3 is TGCAGTGCTAGATTAGCGACCGAGTTCTTC. As protein: CSARLATEFF.

This clone showed up just a few times. The chain joins TRBV6-5 to TRBJ1-2, with D perhaps matching TRBD1 (6 bases). Germline V gene data show CDR1 as MNHEY and CDR2 as SVGAGI. The CDR3 is 13 amino acids. The V end was cut by 6 bases, the J end by 3 bases, with 11 bases between. This CDR3 reads CASRGQSHYGYTF. The CDR3 coding sequence is TGTGCCAGCAGAGGACAGTCACACTATGGCTACACCTTC.